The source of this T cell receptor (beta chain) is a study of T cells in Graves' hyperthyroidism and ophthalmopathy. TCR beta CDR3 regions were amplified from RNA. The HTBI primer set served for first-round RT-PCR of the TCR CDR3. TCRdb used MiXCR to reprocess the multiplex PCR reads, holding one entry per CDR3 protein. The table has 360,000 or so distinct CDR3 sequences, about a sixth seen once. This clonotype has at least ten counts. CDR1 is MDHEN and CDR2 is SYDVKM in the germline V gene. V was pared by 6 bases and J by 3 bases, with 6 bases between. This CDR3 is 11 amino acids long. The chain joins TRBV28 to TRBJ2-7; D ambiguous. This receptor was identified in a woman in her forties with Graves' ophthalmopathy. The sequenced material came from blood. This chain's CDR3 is CASSFLYEQYF. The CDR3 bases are TGTGCCAGCAGCTTCCTCTACGAGCAGTACTTC.